Sequencing of this TCR beta chain was carried out in a study of blood T cell repertoires in COVID-19. Study details: Specimens from acute and convalescent COVID-19 originated in the United States, Italy and Spain. From T cells, B-cell-depleted T cells, or PBMCs came the material, which was cDNA or gDNA.

In germline, CDR1 is MNHEY, CDR2 SVGAGI. This CDR3 contains 15 residues. V dropped 8 bases and J dropped 5 bases, with 19 bases sitting between them. Study processing details: Amplification with reference gene primers provided the estimates of nucleated cell counts. The repertoire was sequenced with immunoSEQ multiplex PCR; TCRdb's copy has only in-frame clones and lacks some. V, J and clone size are those of that table, while D and trimming were read from the DNA. This table holds 130,000 or so clones, more than 70% found once. This sequence joins TRBV6-5 and TRBJ2-1; no clear D. The sample taken for sequencing was peripheral blood. The receptor's source is a human donor in a cohort sampled during active COVID-19. The CDR3 reads CASSPGPSTHNEQFF. In DNA form, the CDR3 reads TGTGCCAGCTCCCCAGGCCCCTCCACCCACAATGAGCAGTTCTTC.